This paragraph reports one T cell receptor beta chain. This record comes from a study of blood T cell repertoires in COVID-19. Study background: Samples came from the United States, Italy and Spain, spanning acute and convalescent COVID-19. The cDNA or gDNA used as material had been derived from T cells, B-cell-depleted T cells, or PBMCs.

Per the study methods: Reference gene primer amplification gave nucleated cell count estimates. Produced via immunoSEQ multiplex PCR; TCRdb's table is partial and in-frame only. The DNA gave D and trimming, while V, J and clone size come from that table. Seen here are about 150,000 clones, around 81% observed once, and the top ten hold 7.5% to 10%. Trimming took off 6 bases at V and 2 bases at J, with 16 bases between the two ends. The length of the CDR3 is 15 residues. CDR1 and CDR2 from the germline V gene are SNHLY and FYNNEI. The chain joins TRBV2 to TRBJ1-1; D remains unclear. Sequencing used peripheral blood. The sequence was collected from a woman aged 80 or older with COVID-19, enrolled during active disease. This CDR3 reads CASRLEGQLNTEAFF. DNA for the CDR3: TGTGCCAGCAGGTTGGAGGGTCAGCTCAACACTGAAGCTTTCTTT.